This is a list of T cell receptor beta chains from one sample in a study of CD8 T cells in ankylosing spondylitis. TCRdb re-derived calls from the 5' RACE reads in MiXCR, one entry per CDR3 protein. The sample lists some 140,000 distinct CDR3 sequences, 7% to 10% seen once, with less than 7.5% in the top ten. What was sequenced was synovial fluid, either unsorted or a sorted T cell fraction (not recorded which). Receptors were obtained from a male donor with ankylosing spondylitis. The CDR3 runs from the conserved cysteine through the conserved F or W. Fields, in order: CDR3 length, D gene, clone size, J gene, V gene, CDR3 DNA, CDR3 protein. The D gene is left open where the match is weak. Not every row has a clone size; where given, it reads once, few, many or a size class.

14	TRBD2	many	TRBJ2-3	TRBV28	TGTGCCAGCAGGCCCACCGGGGGAGGGCCATCGCAGTATTTT	CASRPTGGGPSQYF
14	TRBD2	NA	TRBJ2-5	TRBV20-1	TGCAGTGCTAGTAGGAGGGAGGGGCAAGAGACCCAGTACTTC	CSASRREGQETQYF
20	TRBD2	many	TRBJ2-3	TRBV9	TGTGCCAGCAGCGCCCCCAAGACTAGCGGGGGAACTACTAGCACAGATACGCAGTATTTT	CASSAPKTSGGTTSTDTQYF
16	TRBD1	NA	TRBJ2-5	TRBV5-1	TGCGCCAGCAGCTACGGGACAGGGGGCTCCCAAGAGACCCAGTACTTC	CASSYGTGGSQETQYF
16	TRBD2	NA	TRBJ2-1	TRBV18	TGTGCCAGCTCACAAGTTTGGTTAGCGGGGAACAATGAGCAGTTCTTC	CASSQVWLAGNNEQFF
14	NA	many	TRBJ2-3	TRBV5-6	TGTGCCAGCAGCTCAGCCTCTACGGGGGATACGCAGTATTTT	CASSSASTGDTQYF
14	NA	NA	TRBJ2-7	TRBV7-9	TGTGCCAGCAGCTTATCGGGGGAAGGGTACGAGCAGTACTTC	CASSLSGEGYEQYF
19	TRBD1	NA	TRBJ2-3	TRBV5-1	TGCGCCAGCTCGAGGGGGACAGGGGGATCGCTTGATGGGACAGATACGCAGTATTTT	CASSRGTGGSLDGTDTQYF
18	TRBD1	NA	TRBJ2-3	TRBV9	TGTGCCAGCAGCCCGCTGGGGACCGGGACAGGGGGGAGAGATACGCAGTATTTT	CASSPLGTGTGGRDTQYF
14	TRBD2	NA	TRBJ2-5	TRBV20-1	TGCAGTGCAACCGGGACTAGCGGTTGGGGGTCCCAGTACTTC	CSATGTSGWGSQYF
14	NA	medium-sized	TRBJ2-3	TRBV10-3	TGTGCCATCAAGGGAAGGGTTGGCACAGATACGCAGTATTTT	CAIKGRVGTDTQYF
16	TRBD2	NA	TRBJ2-3	TRBV10-2	TGCGCCAGCAGTCCGACTAGCGGGAGGACGGGAGATACGCAGTATTTT	CASSPTSGRTGDTQYF
13	NA	few	TRBJ2-6	TRBV6-2/TRBV6-3	TGTGCCAGCAGTTATGCTGGGGCCAACGTCCTGACTTTC	CASSYAGANVLTF
13	TRBD1	many	TRBJ1-1	TRBV7-6	TGTGCCAGCAGCTTAGGGGCGGAGGGACAGGCTTTCTTT	CASSLGAEGQAFF
15	NA	many	TRBJ1-3	TRBV6-5	TGTGCCAGCAGTTACAACAGGGACACTGGAAACACCATATATTTT	CASSYNRDTGNTIYF
17	TRBD1	NA	TRBJ1-5	TRBV6-5	TGTGCCAGCAGTTACTCACGGACAGGGGCGCTTAATCAGCCCCAGCATTTT	CASSYSRTGALNQPQHF
16	NA	NA	TRBJ2-3	TRBV11-2	TGTGCCAGCAGCTTACAGGGGACTAAGCGCACAGATACGCAGTATTTT	CASSLQGTKRTDTQYF
17	NA	few	TRBJ2-1	TRBV4-3	TGCGCCAGCAGCCAAGTCTCAGGTGGTGAGGGAGACAATGAGCAGTTCTTC	CASSQVSGGEGDNEQFF
14	NA	many	TRBJ1-2	TRBV2	TGTGCCAGCAGCCTACAGGGTCTCAGCTATGGCTACACCTTC	CASSLQGLSYGYTF
14	NA	many	TRBJ2-1	TRBV27	TGTGCCAGCAGTCGAGGGCCCGCGGCCAATGAGCAGTTCTTC	CASSRGPAANEQFF
14	NA	many	TRBJ2-1	TRBV7-9	TGTGCCAGCAGCTTAGAGGGCCCCTACAATGAGCAGTTCTTC	CASSLEGPYNEQFF
14	NA	many	TRBJ2-1	TRBV3-1	TGTGCCAGCAGCCCAGTAGGGGTTAGGGATGAGCAGTTCTTC	CASSPVGVRDEQFF
15	TRBD1	NA	TRBJ2-1	TRBV28	TGTGCCAGCAGCCGCCCAGGGGGCATGAGGAATGAGCAGTTCTTC	CASSRPGGMRNEQFF
12	TRBD1	NA	TRBJ1-4	TRBV28	TGTGCCAGTGCGGAAGGGGGCCTCGAACTGTTTTTT	CASAEGGLELFF
18	NA	few	TRBJ1-1	TRBV6-1	TGTGCCAGCAGTGGGAAGGGGCACAGGGCCAATATGAACACTGAAGCTTTCTTT	CASSGKGHRANMNTEAFF
13	TRBD2	many	TRBJ2-5	TRBV20-1	TGCAGTGCTTGGAGCGGGGGGCCCGGGACCCAGTACTTC	CSAWSGGPGTQYF
13	NA	few	TRBJ1-1	TRBV4-2	TGTGCCAGCAGCCAACGAGGGGACACTGAAGCTTTCTTT	CASSQRGDTEAFF
15	NA	NA	TRBJ1-1	TRBV9	TGTGCCAGCAGCGGCGATAGGGGCTCGGGCACTGAAGCTTTCTTT	CASSGDRGSGTEAFF
12	NA	NA	TRBJ2-5	TRBV18	TGTGCCAGCTCTCAACGGGGGGAGACCCAGTACTTC	CASSQRGETQYF
15	NA	NA	TRBJ1-6	TRBV6-1	TGTGCCACCCGGCGGCGGGGGAGTAGCGACTCACCCCTCCACTTT	CATRRRGSSDSPLHF
13	NA	few	TRBJ1-2	TRBV6-5	TGTGCCAGCAGTCCCGGGACTTCCGCGGGCTACACCTTC	CASSPGTSAGYTF
14	NA	few	TRBJ1-2	TRBV7-2	TGTGCCAGCAGCTTAGACGGGGGGTACTATGGCTACACCTTC	CASSLDGGYYGYTF
15	TRBD1	few	TRBJ2-7	TRBV20-1	TGCAGTGCTAGAGATTCCCGGACAGGGAACTACGAGCAGTACTTC	CSARDSRTGNYEQYF
14	NA	many	TRBJ2-5	TRBV10-3	TGTGCCATCAGCCACAGGGAAGACCAAGAGACCCAGTACTTC	CAISHREDQETQYF
14	NA	NA	TRBJ2-5	TRBV5-6	TGTGCCAGCAGCTTGGTCGACTTGTGGGAGACCCAGTACTTC	CASSLVDLWETQYF
16	TRBD1	many	TRBJ2-7	TRBV4-2	TGTGCCAGCAGCCAAGTGTTAGGGACAGGGGGTTCCGAGCAGTACTTC	CASSQVLGTGGSEQYF
14	NA	NA	TRBJ2-7	TRBV6-2/TRBV6-3	TGTGCCAGCAGTTACTCCGTGGGTTCCTACGAGCAGTACTTC	CASSYSVGSYEQYF
18	TRBD1	few	TRBJ1-5	TRBV20-1	TGCAGTGCTACCTCGCCGGGACAGGGATTTAGGAGCAATCAGCCCCAGCATTTT	CSATSPGQGFRSNQPQHF
14	NA	many	TRBJ2-3	TRBV7-2	TGTGCCAGCAGCTTAGGAGGTGTGGCAGATACGCAGTATTTT	CASSLGGVADTQYF
11	NA	few	TRBJ2-4	TRBV30	TGTGCCTGGAGTTTTGAGAACATTCAGTACTTC	CAWSFENIQYF
15	TRBD1	few	TRBJ1-2	TRBV7-9	TGTGCCAGCAGCTCGGACAGGGGTGGGGGCTATGGCTACACCTTC	CASSSDRGGGYGYTF
14	NA	many	TRBJ1-2	TRBV4-2	TGTGCCAGCAGCCAAGGCCGGAGGAGGGATGGCTACACCTTC	CASSQGRRRDGYTF
14	TRBD1	many	TRBJ2-7	TRBV10-3	TGTGCCATCAGTGCCGGGACAGGGAGCTACGAGCAGTACTTC	CAISAGTGSYEQYF
18	TRBD1	many	TRBJ1-6	TRBV4-3	TGCGCCAGCAGCCAAGATGAGGGCCTCACAGGGGCAGGTACGCCCCTCCACTTT	CASSQDEGLTGAGTPLHF
17	TRBD2	many	TRBJ2-7	TRBV28	TGTGCCAGCAGTTTAACCCCGTGGCTAGCGGACACCTACGAGCAGTACTTC	CASSLTPWLADTYEQYF
15	NA	NA	TRBJ1-4	TRBV5-1	TGCGCCAGCAGCTTGGCCCGGCCAACGGATGAAAAACTGTTTTTT	CASSLARPTDEKLFF
15	TRBD2	NA	TRBJ2-1	TRBV6-1	TGTGCCAGCAGAGGACTAAGCGGGAGGATCGATGAGCAGTTCTTC	CASRGLSGRIDEQFF
15	NA	many	TRBJ2-3	TRBV10-1	TGCGCCAGCAGTGATGAAGGGAGAAGCACAGATACGCAGTATTTT	CASSDEGRSTDTQYF
15	NA	NA	TRBJ2-3	TRBV20-1	TGCAGTGCCGGGCCACAAGGGACCTTCGGAGATACGCAGTATTTT	CSAGPQGTFGDTQYF